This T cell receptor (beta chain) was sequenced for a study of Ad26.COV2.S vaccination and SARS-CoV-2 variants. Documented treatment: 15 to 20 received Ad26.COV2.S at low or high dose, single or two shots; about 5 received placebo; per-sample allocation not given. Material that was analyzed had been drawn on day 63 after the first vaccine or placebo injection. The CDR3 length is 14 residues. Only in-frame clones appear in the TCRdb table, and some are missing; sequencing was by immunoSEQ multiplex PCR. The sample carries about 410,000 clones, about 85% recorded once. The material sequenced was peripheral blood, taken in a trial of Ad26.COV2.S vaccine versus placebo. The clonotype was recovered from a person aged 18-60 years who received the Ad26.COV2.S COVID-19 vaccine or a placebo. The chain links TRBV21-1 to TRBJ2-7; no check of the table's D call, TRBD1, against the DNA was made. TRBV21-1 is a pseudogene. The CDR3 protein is CASSKGRGLGEQYF. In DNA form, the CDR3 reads TGTGCCAGCAGCAAAGGGAGGGGGCTGGGCGAGCAGTACTTC.